Below, one T cell receptor (beta chain) is given with its context. The data originate from a study of identifying expanded T cells in peripheral blood. During the collection period, no donor immune events like infections were recorded. The method was immunoSEQ multiplex PCR; TCRdb's version includes in-frame clones alone and lacks a portion of them. Here the sample spans around 70,000 clones, roughly 90% being singletons. Source material: blood. This sequence originates from a person aged 18-70 years in good health.

Here the CDR3 reads CASSSFRGRAFF. CDR3 in DNA: TGTGCCAGCAGTTCATTCAGGGGGCGAGCTTTCTTT. The rearrangement links TRBV27 to TRBJ1-1; 8 nucleotides line up with TRBD1. The germline V gene encodes CDR1 MNHEY and CDR2 SMNVEV (reference sequence). The V and J ends lost 4 bases and 10 bases, in that order; junction bases with no gene match: 5. CDR3 size: 12 residues.